This is a list of T cell receptor beta chains from one sample in a study of graft-versus-host responses after intestinal transplantation. No antigen is known for these receptors. Data came from immunoSEQ multiplex PCR; TCRdb stores just in-frame clones and leaves some out. The table records 95,000 to 110,000 clones, about 90% of them present only once. The sample was unstimulated CD4+ T cells sorted from spleen or lymph node cells, taken before intestinal transplant. These receptors came from a human donor who received an intestinal transplant. Each CDR3 is given with its conserved first and last residue. A D gene is named only where the DNA matches it firmly. Clone sizes are given selectively: once, few, many, or a class where the clone is expanded.

CDR3 protein: CASWGRKTDTQYF
CDR3 DNA: TGTGCCAGCTGGGGGAGGAAAACAGATACGCAGTATTTT
D gene: .
V gene: TRBV6-5
clone size: .
J gene: TRBJ2-3

CDR3 protein: CASSQGTDTEAFF
CDR3 DNA: TGCGCCAGCAGCCAAGGGACAGACACTGAAGCTTTCTTT
D gene: .
V gene: TRBV4-1
clone size: .
J gene: TRBJ1-1

CDR3 protein: CASSSSRGTEAFF
CDR3 DNA: TGCGCCAGCAGCTCCTCGCGGGGGACTGAAGCTTTCTTT
D gene: .
V gene: TRBV5-1
clone size: .
J gene: TRBJ1-1

CDR3 protein: CASSQEREGLYEQYF
CDR3 DNA: TGTGCCAGCAGCCAGGAGCGGGAGGGCCTCTACGAGCAGTACTTC
D gene: TRBD2
V gene: TRBV4-2
clone size: once
J gene: TRBJ2-7

CDR3 protein: CASSMAGASGYTQYF
CDR3 DNA: TGTGCCAGTAGTATGGCCGGGGCGAGCGGCTATACGCAGTATTTT
D gene: .
V gene: TRBV19
clone size: few
J gene: TRBJ2-3

CDR3 protein: CASSLWGNTEAFF
CDR3 DNA: TGTGCCAGCAGCTTATGGGGGAACACTGAAGCTTTCTTT
D gene: .
V gene: TRBV11-1
clone size: once
J gene: TRBJ1-1

CDR3 protein: CASSSLNYGYTF
CDR3 DNA: TGTGCCAGCAGCAGTCTAAACTATGGCTACACCTTC
D gene: .
V gene: TRBV21-1
clone size: .
J gene: TRBJ1-2

CDR3 protein: CASSAVFKGSYEQYF
CDR3 DNA: TGTGCCAGCAGCGCAGTCTTCAAGGGCTCCTACGAGCAGTACTTC
D gene: .
V gene: TRBV6-1
clone size: .
J gene: TRBJ2-7

CDR3 protein: CASSSGQGAGGNTIYF
CDR3 DNA: TGTGCCAGCAGCTCCGGACAGGGGGCGGGAGGAAACACCATATATTTT
D gene: TRBD1
V gene: TRBV7-9
clone size: .
J gene: TRBJ1-3

CDR3 protein: CASSLDNGREQFF
CDR3 DNA: TGTGCCAGCAGCTTAGATAACGGTCGTGAGCAGTTCTTC
D gene: .
V gene: TRBV7-9
clone size: .
J gene: TRBJ2-1